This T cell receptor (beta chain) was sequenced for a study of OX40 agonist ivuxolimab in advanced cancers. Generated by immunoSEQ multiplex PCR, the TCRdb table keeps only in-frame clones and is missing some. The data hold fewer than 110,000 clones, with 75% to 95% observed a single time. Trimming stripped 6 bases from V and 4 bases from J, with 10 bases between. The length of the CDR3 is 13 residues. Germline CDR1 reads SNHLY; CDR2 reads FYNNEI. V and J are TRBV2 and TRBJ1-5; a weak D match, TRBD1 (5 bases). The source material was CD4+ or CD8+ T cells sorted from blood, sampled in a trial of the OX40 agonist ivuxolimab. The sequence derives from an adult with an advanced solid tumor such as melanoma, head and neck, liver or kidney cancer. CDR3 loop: CASSTGGNQPQHF. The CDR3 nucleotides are TGTGCCAGCAGCACGGGGGGAAATCAGCCCCAGCATTTT.